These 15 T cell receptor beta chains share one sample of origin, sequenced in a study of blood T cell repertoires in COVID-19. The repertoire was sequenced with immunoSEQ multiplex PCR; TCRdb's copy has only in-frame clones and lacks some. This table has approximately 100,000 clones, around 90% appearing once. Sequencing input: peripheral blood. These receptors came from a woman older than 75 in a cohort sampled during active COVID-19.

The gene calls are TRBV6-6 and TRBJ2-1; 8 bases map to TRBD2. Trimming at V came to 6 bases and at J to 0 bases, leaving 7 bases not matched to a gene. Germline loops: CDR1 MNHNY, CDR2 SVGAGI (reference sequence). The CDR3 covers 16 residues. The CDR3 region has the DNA TGTGCCAGCAGCAACCGGGGGGGGCCCTCCTACAATGAGCAGTTCTTC. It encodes CASSNRGGPSYNEQFF.

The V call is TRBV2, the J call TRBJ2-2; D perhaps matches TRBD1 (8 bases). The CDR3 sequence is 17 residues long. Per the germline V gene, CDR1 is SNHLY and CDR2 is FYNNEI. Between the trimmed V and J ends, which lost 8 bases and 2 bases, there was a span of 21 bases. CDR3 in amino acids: CASGGGWDRPNTGELFF. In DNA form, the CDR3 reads TGTGCCAGCGGCGGGGGATGGGACAGGCCAAACACCGGGGAGCTGTTTTTT.

CDR3 DNA: TGCGCCAGCAGCTTCCCAGCGGGGAGTACAGATACGCAGTATTTT. Its protein is CASSFPAGSTDTQYF. The chain has TRBV5-1 and TRBJ2-3; 7 nucleotides match TRBD2. J lost 3 bases, V lost 2 bases, and 6 bases had no gene match. This CDR3 region has 15 residues. Germline assignment: CDR1 SGHRS and CDR2 YFSETQ.

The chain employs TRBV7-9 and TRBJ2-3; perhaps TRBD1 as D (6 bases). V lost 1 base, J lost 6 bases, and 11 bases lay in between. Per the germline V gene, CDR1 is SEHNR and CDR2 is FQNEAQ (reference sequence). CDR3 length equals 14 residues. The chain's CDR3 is CASSLEAGEDTQYF. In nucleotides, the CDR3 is TGTGCCAGCAGCTTAGAGGCAGGGGAGGATACGCAGTATTTT.

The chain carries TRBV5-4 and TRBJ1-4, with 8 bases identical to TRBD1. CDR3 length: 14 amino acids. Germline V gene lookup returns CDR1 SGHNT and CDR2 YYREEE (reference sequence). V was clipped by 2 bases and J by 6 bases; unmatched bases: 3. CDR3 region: CASSFKDRDEKLFF. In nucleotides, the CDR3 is TGTGCCAGCAGCTTTAAGGACAGGGATGAAAAACTGTTTTTT.

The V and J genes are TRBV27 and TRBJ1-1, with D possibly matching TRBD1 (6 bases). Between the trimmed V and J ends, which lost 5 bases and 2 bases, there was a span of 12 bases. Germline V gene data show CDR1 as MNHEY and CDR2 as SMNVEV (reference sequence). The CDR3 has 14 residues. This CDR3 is CASSLGTFNTEAFF. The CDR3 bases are TGTGCCAGCAGTCTTGGGACATTTAACACTGAAGCTTTCTTT.

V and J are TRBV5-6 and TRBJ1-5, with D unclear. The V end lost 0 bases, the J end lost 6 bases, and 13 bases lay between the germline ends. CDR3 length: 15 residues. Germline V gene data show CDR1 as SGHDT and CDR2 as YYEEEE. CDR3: CASSLGGILGQPQHF. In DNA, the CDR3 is TGTGCCAGCAGCTTGGGTGGAATACTAGGTCAGCCCCAGCATTTT. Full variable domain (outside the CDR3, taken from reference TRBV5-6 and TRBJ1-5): DAGVTQSPTHLIKTRGQQVTLRCSPKSGHDTVSWYQQALGQGPQFIFQYYEEEERQRGNFPDRFSGHQFPNYSSELNVNALLLGDSALYLCASSLGGILGQPQHFGDGTRLSIL.

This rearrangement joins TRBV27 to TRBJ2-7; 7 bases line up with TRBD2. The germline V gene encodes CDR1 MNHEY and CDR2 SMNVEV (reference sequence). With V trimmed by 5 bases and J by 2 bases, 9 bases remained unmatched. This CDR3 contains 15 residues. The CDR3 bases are TGTGCCAGCAGTACCCCGGGACTACCTGCCTACGAGCAGTACTTC. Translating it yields CASSTPGLPAYEQYF.

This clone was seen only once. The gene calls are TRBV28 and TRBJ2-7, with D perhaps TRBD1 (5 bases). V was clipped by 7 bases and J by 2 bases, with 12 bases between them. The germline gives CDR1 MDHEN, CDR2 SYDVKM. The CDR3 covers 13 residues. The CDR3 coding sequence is TGTGCCAGCAATCAGGGCCCCCCCTACGAGCAGTACTTC. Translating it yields CASNQGPPYEQYF.

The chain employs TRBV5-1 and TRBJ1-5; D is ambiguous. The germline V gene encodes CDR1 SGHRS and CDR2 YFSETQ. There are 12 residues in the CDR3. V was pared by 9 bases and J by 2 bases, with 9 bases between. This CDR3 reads CATPRCNQPQHF. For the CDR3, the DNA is TGCGCCACCCCTCGTTGCAATCAGCCCCAGCATTTT. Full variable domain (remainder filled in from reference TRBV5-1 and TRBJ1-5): KAGVTQTPRYLIKTRGQQVTLSCSPISGHRSVSWYQQTPGQGLQFLFEYFSETQRNKGNFPGRFSGRQFSNSRSEMNVSTLELGDSALYLCATPRCNQPQHFGDGTRLSIL.

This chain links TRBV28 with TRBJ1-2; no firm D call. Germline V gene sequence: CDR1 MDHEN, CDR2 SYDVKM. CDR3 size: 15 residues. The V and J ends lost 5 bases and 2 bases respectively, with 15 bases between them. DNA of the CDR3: TGTGCCAGCAGTCTAGGGCGGGGTATGAACTATGGCTACACCTTC. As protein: CASSLGRGMNYGYTF.

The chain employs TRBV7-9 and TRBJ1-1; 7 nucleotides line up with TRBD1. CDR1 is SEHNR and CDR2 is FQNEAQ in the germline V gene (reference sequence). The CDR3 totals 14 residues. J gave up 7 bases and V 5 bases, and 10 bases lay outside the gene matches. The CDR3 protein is CASSTRDSLYEAFF. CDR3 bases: TGTGCCAGCAGCACCCGGGACAGTTTATATGAAGCTTTCTTT.

The CDR3 reads CASAEGRGPTDTQYF. CDR3 sequence (DNA): TGCGCCAGCGCTGAAGGCAGGGGGCCCACAGATACGCAGTATTTT. This chain connects TRBV5-1 to TRBJ2-3; 8 nucleotides align to TRBD1. The ends lost 7 bases at V and 2 bases at J; junction bases unmatched: 9. This CDR3 is built from 15 residues. Per the germline V gene, CDR1 is SGHRS and CDR2 is YFSETQ.

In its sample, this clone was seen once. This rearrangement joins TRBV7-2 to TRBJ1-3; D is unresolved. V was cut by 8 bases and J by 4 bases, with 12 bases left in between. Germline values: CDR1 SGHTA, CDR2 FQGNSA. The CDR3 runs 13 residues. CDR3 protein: CASRGSAGNTIYF. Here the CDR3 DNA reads TGTGCCAGCCGAGGGTCAGCAGGAAACACCATATATTTT.

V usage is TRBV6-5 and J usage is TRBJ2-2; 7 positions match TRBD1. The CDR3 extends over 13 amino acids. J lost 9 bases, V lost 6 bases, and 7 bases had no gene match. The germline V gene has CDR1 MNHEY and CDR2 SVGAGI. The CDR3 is CASRTGRSRELFF. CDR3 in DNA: TGTGCCAGCAGGACAGGGCGTTCGAGGGAGCTGTTTTTT.